Listed here are 8 T cell receptor beta chains from one sample, sequenced in a study of T cell responses to AZD1222 COVID-19 vaccine. Here immunoSEQ multiplex PCR was the method, and the copy in TCRdb shows in-frame clones only, minus some. The table has about 94,000 clones, 75% to 90% seen once. The input for sequencing was peripheral blood, taken 28 days after the second AZD1222 dose. Every receptor here comes from an adult who received the AZD1222 COVID-19 vaccine.

The V gene is TRBV30, the J gene TRBJ2-2; 9 bases fit TRBD1. The CDR3 is 15 residues long. CDR1 GTSNPN and CDR2 SVGIG come from the germline V gene (reference sequence). Losses at the gene ends were 4 bases for V and 2 bases for J; bases not matched to a gene: 5. Here the CDR3 reads CAWNRGQGNTGELFF. The CDR3 nucleotides read TGTGCCTGGAATAGGGGACAGGGAAACACCGGGGAGCTGTTTTTT.

This chain connects TRBV5-4 to TRBJ2-5; D is possibly TRBD1 (6 bases). Germline V CDR1 and CDR2: SGHNT, YYREEE (reference sequence). The CDR3 totals 15 residues. V lost 0 bases to trimming and J lost 6 bases, with 15 bases between them. CDR3 coding DNA: TGTGCCAGCAGCTTGGGGCAGGGGCGGGCTAAGACCCAGTACTTC. This gives the protein CASSLGQGRAKTQYF.

V and J are TRBV5-1 and TRBJ1-4, with 12 bases aligning to TRBD1. The CDR3 spans 15 residues. Looked up from germline, CDR1 is SGHRS and CDR2 is YFSETQ. The trim removed 0 bases at V and 8 bases at J, leaving 2 bases unmatched. This CDR3 reads CASSLGGTGGEKLFF. The CDR3 bases are TGCGCCAGCAGCTTGGGCGGGACAGGGGGCGAAAAACTGTTTTTT.

The chain is built from TRBV30 and TRBJ1-6; D gene uncertain. Trimming took 2 bases from V and 5 from J, leaving 7 bases between them. This CDR3 is built from 13 residues. The germline CDR1 and CDR2 sequences are GTSNPN and SVGIG (reference sequence). CDR3: CAWSRTDNSPLHF. The CDR3 DNA reads TGTGCCTGGAGTCGCACAGATAATTCACCCCTCCACTTT.

The rearrangement uses TRBV20-1 and TRBJ1-2, with D possibly matching TRBD1 (6 bases). The V end lost 3 bases, the J end lost 4 bases, and 18 bases lay between the germline ends. CDR3 length: 15 residues. Germline V gene lookup returns CDR1 DFQATT and CDR2 SNEGSKA (reference sequence). As DNA, the CDR3 is TGCAGTGCTAGTACCCCCCGGGCAGGGGCCTATGGCTACACCTTC. Its protein product is CSASTPRAGAYGYTF.

The chain has TRBV19 and TRBJ2-1; D remains unclear. The CDR3 has 11 amino acids. V was clipped by 7 bases and J by 10 bases, with 11 bases between them. Germline CDR1 and CDR2: LNHDA and SQIVND (reference sequence). CDR3 DNA sequence: TGTGCCAGTACTGAGGCGGCGGAGCAGTTCTTC. It translates to CASTEAAEQFF.

As DNA, the CDR3 is TGTGCCAGTAGTGCGACCGGGACTAGCGGGTCGTCCTCGTTCTTC. This translates into CASSATGTSGSSSFF. This chain joins TRBV19 and TRBJ2-1; 12 bases are shared with TRBD2. V gave up 5 bases and J gave up 15 bases; unmatched junction bases: 14. The germline gives CDR1 LNHDA, CDR2 SQIVND (reference sequence). The CDR3 extends over 15 amino acids.

Here the CDR3 reads CATGRGFNEKLFF. The CDR3 bases are TGTGCCACCGGAAGAGGTTTTAATGAAAAACTGTTTTTT. The chain couples TRBV15 to TRBJ1-4; D gene ambiguous. V gave up 8 bases and J gave up 4 bases, with 11 bases separating them. The CDR3 loop spans 13 amino acids. From germline, CDR1 is LNHNV and CDR2 YYDKDF (reference sequence).